This note documents a single T cell receptor beta chain sequence. The age range of participants was 18 to 89 years, with residence in about two dozen US areas. This CDR3 has 15 residues. Deletions cut 0 bases from V and 3 bases from J, with 9 bases between. Per germline, CDR1 SGHRS and CDR2 YFSETQ. The sample is drawn from a study of blood T cell repertoires in COVID-19. Libraries were prepared by immunoSEQ multiplex PCR; TCRdb keeps only in-frame clonotypes and omits some of them. The table has 250,000 to 350,000 clones, nearly 90% seen once; the top ten hold around 4.5%. The clonotype comes from a young woman with acute COVID-19. The sequencing sample was made of PBMCs or T cells enriched from blood (not recorded which). The chain joins TRBV5-1 to TRBJ2-2; D gene ambiguous. CDR3 sequence (DNA): TGCGCCAGCAGCTTGGCGGTCACTTACACCGGGGAGCTGTTTTTT. Its protein product is CASSLAVTYTGELFF. Using reference TRBV5-1 and TRBJ2-2 for the parts outside the CDR3, the full variable domain is KAGVTQTPRYLIKTRGQQVTLSCSPISGHRSVSWYQQTPGQGLQFLFEYFSETQRNKGNFPGRFSGRQFSNSRSEMNVSTLELGDSALYLCASSLAVTYTGELFFGEGSRLTVL.